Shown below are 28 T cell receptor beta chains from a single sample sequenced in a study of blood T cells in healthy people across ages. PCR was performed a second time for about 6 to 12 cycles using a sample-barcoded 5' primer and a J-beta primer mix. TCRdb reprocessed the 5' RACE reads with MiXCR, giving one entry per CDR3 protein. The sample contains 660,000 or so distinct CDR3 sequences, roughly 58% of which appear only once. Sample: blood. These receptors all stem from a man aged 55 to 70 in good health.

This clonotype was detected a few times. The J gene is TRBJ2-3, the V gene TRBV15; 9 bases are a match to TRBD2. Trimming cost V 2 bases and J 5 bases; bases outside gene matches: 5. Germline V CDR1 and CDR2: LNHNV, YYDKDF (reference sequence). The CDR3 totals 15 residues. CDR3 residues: CATSRPSGVVDTQYF. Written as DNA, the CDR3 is TGTGCCACCAGCAGACCTAGCGGGGTAGTAGATACGCAGTATTTT.

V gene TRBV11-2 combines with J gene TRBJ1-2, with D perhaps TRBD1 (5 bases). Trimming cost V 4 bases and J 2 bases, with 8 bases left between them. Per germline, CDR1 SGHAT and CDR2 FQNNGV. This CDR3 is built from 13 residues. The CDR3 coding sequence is TGTGCCAGCAGCTGGGGACCGAACTATGGCTACACCTTC. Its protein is CASSWGPNYGYTF.

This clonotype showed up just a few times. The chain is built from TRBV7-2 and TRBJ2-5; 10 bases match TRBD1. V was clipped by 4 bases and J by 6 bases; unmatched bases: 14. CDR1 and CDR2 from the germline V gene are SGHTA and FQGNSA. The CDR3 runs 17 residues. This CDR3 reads CASSSAPTGGGSKTQYF. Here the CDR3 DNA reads TGTGCCAGCAGCTCGGCGCCGACAGGGGGCGGCTCGAAGACCCAGTACTTC.

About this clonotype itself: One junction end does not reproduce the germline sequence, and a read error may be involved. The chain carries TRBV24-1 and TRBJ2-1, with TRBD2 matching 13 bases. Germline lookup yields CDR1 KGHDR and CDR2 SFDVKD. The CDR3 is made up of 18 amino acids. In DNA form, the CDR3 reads TGTGCTACCAGTGAAGCAACTAGCGGGGGGGCCTCCTACAATGAGCAGTTCTTC. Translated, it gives CATSEATSGGASYNEQFF.

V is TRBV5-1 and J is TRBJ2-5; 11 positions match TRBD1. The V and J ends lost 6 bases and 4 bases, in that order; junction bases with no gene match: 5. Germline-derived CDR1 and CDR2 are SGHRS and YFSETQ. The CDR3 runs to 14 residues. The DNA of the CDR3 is TGCGCCAGCACGGACAGGGGGCTTGGAGAGACCCAGTACTTC. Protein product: CASTDRGLGETQYF.

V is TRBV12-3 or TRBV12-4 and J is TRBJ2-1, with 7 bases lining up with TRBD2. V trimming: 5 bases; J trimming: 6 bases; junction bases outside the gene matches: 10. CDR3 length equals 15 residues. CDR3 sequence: CASSRVPGLSNEQFF. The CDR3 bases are TGTGCCAGCAGTCGAGTCCCGGGACTATCCAATGAGCAGTTCTTC.

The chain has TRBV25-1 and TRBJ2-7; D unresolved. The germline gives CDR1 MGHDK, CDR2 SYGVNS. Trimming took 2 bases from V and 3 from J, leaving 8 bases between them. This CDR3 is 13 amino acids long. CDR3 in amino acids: CASSEPGNYEQYF. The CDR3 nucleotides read TGTGCCAGCAGTGAACCAGGAAACTACGAGCAGTACTTC.

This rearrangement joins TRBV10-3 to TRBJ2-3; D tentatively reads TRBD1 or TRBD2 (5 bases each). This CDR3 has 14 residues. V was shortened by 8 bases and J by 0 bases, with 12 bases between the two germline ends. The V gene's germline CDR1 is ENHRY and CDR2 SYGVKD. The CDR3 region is CAIRGRASTDTQYF. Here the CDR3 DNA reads TGTGCCATCCGGGGCAGAGCTAGCACAGATACGCAGTATTTT.

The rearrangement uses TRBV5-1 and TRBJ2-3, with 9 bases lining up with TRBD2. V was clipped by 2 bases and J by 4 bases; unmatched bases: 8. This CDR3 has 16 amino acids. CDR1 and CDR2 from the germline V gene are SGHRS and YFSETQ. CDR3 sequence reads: CASSFQAGGRADTQYF. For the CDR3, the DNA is TGCGCCAGCAGCTTTCAAGCGGGGGGACGTGCAGATACGCAGTATTTT. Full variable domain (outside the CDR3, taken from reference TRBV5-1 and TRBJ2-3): KAGVTQTPRYLIKTRGQQVTLSCSPISGHRSVSWYQQTPGQGLQFLFEYFSETQRNKGNFPGRFSGRQFSNSRSEMNVSTLELGDSALYLCASSFQAGGRADTQYFGPGTRLTVL.

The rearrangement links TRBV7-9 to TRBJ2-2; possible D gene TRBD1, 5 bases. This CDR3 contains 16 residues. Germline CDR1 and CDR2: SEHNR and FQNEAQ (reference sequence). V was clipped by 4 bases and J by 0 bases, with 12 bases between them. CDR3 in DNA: TGTGCCAGCAGCTCAAACAGGAGTCCGAACACCGGGGAGCTGTTTTTT. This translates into CASSSNRSPNTGELFF.

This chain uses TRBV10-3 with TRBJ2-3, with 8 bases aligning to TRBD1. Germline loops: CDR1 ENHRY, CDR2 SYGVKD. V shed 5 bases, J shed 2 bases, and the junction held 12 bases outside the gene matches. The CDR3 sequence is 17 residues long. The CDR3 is CAISRGQGAENTDTQYF. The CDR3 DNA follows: TGTGCCATCAGTCGTGGGCAGGGGGCCGAGAACACAGATACGCAGTATTTT.

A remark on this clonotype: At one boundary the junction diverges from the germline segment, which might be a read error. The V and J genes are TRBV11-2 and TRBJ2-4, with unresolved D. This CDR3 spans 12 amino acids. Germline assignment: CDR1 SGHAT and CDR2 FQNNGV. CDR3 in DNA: TGTGCCAGGAGCTTATCGACGGGTGAGCAGTACTTC. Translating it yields CARSLSTGEQYF.

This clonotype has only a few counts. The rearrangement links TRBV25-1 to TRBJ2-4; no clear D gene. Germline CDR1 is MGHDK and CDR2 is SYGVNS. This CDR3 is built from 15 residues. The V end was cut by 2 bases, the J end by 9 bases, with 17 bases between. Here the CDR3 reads CASSEGGGLYTIQYF. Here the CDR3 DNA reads TGTGCCAGCAGTGAAGGTGGCGGTCTGTATACCATTCAGTACTTC.

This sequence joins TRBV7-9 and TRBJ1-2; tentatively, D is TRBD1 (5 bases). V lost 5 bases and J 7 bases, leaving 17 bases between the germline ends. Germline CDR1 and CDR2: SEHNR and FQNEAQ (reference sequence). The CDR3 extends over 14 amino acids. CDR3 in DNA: TGTGCCAGCAGCATACGACAGTCCTTGGGTGGCTACACCTTC. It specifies CASSIRQSLGGYTF.

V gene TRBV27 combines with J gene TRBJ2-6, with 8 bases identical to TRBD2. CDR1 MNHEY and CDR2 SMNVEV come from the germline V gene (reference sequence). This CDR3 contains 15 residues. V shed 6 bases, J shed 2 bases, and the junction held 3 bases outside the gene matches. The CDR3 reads CASRSAGAGANVLTF. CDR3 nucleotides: TGTGCCAGCAGGTCAGCGGGGGCTGGGGCCAACGTCCTGACTTTC.

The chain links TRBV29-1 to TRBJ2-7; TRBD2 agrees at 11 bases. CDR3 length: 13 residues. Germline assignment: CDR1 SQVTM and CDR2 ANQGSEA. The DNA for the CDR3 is TGCAGTCTAATTAGCGGGGGGGATGCCGAGCAGTACTTC. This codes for CSLISGGDAEQYF.

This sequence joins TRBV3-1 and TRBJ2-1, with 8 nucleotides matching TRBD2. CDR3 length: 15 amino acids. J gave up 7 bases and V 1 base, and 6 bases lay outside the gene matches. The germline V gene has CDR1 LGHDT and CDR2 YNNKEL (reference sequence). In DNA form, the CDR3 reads TGTGCCAGCAGCCAAGGACTAGCGATTGGGAATGAGCAGTTCTTC. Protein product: CASSQGLAIGNEQFF.

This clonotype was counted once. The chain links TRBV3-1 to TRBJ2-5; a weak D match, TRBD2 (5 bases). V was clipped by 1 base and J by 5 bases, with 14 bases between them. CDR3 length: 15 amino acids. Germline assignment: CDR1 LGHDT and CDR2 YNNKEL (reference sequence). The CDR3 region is CASSQGSGVDETQYF. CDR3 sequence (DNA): TGTGCCAGCAGCCAAGGTTCCGGGGTGGATGAGACCCAGTACTTC.

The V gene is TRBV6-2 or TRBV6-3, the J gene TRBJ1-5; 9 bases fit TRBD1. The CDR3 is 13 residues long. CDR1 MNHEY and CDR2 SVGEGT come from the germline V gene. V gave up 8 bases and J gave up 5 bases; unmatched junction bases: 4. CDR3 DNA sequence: TGTGCCAGCCGGGACAGGGTGGATCAGCCCCAGCATTTT. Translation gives CASRDRVDQPQHF.

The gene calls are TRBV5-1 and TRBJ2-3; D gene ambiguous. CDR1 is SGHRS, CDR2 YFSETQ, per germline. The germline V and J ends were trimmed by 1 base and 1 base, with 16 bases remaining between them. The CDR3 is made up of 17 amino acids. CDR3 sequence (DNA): TGCGCCAGCAGCTTGTGGCCCAACCAGGTGGGCACAGATACGCAGTATTTT. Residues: CASSLWPNQVGTDTQYF. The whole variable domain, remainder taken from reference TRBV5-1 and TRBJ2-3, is KAGVTQTPRYLIKTRGQQVTLSCSPISGHRSVSWYQQTPGQGLQFLFEYFSETQRNKGNFPGRFSGRQFSNSRSEMNVSTLELGDSALYLCASSLWPNQVGTDTQYFGPGTRLTVL.

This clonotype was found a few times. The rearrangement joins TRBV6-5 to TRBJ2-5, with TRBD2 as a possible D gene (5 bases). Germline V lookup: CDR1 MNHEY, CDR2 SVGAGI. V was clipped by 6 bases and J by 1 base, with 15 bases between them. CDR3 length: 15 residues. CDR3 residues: CASSLTGLLQETQYF. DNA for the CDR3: TGTGCCAGCAGCCTCACCGGACTTCTCCAAGAGACCCAGTACTTC.

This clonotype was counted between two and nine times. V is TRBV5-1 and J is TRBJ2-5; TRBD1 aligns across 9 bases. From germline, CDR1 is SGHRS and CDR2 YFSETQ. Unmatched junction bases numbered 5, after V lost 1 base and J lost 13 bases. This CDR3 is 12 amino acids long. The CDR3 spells CASSLHGTGWYF. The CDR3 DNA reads TGCGCCAGCAGCTTGCATGGGACAGGGTGGTACTTC. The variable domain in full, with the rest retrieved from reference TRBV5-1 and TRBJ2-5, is KAGVTQTPRYLIKTRGQQVTLSCSPISGHRSVSWYQQTPGQGLQFLFEYFSETQRNKGNFPGRFSGRQFSNSRSEMNVSTLELGDSALYLCASSLHGTGWYFGPGTRLLVL.

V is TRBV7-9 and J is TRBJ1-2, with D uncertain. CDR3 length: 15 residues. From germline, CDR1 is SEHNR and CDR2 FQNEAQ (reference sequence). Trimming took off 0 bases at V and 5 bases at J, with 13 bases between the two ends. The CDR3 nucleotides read TGTGCCAGCAGCTTAGCCAGGACCGTGACTTATGGCTACACCTTC. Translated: CASSLARTVTYGYTF.

CDR3: CASRADPTDTQYF. In DNA, the CDR3 is TGCGCCAGCAGGGCTGATCCGACAGATACGCAGTATTTT. The chain uses TRBV5-1 and TRBJ2-3, with unresolved D. The CDR3 spans 13 residues. Germline assignment: CDR1 SGHRS and CDR2 YFSETQ. Trimming pared 5 bases from V and 3 bases from J, leaving 10 bases between.

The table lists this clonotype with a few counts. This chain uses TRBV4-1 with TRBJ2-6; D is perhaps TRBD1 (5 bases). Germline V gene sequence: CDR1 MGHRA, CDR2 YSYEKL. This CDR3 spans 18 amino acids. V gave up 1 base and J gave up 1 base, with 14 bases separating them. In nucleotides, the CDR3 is TGCGCCAGCAGCCAAGTAGTGACAGTTCTGTCTGGGGCCAACGTCCTGACTTTC. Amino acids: CASSQVVTVLSGANVLTF.

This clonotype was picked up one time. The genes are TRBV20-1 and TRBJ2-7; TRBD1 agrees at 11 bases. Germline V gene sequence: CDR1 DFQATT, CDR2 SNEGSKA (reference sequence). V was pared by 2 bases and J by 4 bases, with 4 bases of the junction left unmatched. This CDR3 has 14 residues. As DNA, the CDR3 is TGCAGTGCTAGAATGGGACAGGGGGTGTACGAGCAGTACTTC. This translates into CSARMGQGVYEQYF.

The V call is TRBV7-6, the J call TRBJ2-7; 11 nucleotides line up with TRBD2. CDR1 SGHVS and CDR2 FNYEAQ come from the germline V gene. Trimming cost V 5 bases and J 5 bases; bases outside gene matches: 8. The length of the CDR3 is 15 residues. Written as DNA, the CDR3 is TGTGCCAGCAGCACCCTGACTAGCGGGGTAAACGAGCAGTACTTC. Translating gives CASSTLTSGVNEQYF.

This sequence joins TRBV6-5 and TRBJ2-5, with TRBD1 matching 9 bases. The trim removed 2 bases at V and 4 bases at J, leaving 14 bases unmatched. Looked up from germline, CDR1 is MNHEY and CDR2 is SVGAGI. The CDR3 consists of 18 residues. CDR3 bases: TGTGCCAGCAGTTACCGAGTCAGAGGGACAGGGCGGGGAGAGACCCAGTACTTC. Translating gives CASSYRVRGTGRGETQYF.